This is a list of T cell receptor beta chains from one sample in a study of blood T cell repertoires in COVID-19. Sequencing was performed with immunoSEQ multiplex PCR; in TCRdb, only in-frame clones are kept and a portion is missing. This sample has about 29,000 clones, with approximately 87% found just once. Sequenced input: peripheral blood. Every receptor here comes from a human donor with active COVID-19. The donor label of this sample is uncertain. The CDR3 runs from the conserved cysteine through the conserved F or W. D genes are given only for firm matches. Expanded clones are given a class, and other clones once, few, many or no size at all.

few | TRBJ2-3 | NA | TRBV5-1 | TGCGCCAGCAGATCACAGGGTTTGGCCACAGATACGCAGTATTTT | CASRSQGLATDTQYF
NA | TRBJ1-6 | NA | TRBV7-9 | TGTGCCATCCGGGCGGGCGGAGATAATTCACCCCTCCACTTT | CAIRAGGDNSPLHF
NA | TRBJ2-1 | NA | TRBV7-2 | TGTGCCAGCAGCTTAGGATCAGGCAATGAGCAGTTCTTC | CASSLGSGNEQFF
NA | TRBJ2-5 | TRBD1 | TRBV19 | TGTGCCAGTGAAAGAGGGGGCGCGGAGACCCAGTACTTC | CASERGGAETQYF
NA | TRBJ1-4 | NA | TRBV4-3 | TGCGCCAGCAGCCAAGATCTTCCCGGGATTACTAATGAAAAACTGTTTTTT | CASSQDLPGITNEKLFF
NA | TRBJ2-1 | TRBD2 | TRBV29-1 | TGCAGCGTCGGACTAGCGGCAAACAATGAGCAGTTCTTC | CSVGLAANNEQFF
NA | TRBJ1-1 | TRBD1 | TRBV5-4 | TGTGCCAGCAGCTTTGGCCAGGGGGCTGAAGCTTTCTTT | CASSFGQGAEAFF
once | TRBJ1-5 | NA | TRBV7-2 | TGTGCCAGCAGAAAGTCGGCGGGGGGAGGACAGCCCCAGCATTTT | CASRKSAGGGQPQHF
NA | TRBJ2-3 | NA | TRBV7-2 | TGTGCCAGCAGCTTAGTCGGCGGATCTAGCACAGATACGCAGTATTTT | CASSLVGGSSTDTQYF
NA | TRBJ2-7 | NA | TRBV7-9 | TGTGCCAGCAGCCACCGGGACATAATCTACGAGCAGTACTTC | CASSHRDIIYEQYF
NA | TRBJ1-2 | NA | TRBV6-4 | TGTGCCAGCAGTGACCAACAGGGCTCCGGGGGCTACACCTTC | CASSDQQGSGGYTF
NA | TRBJ2-1 | TRBD2 | TRBV7-9 | TGTGCCAGCAGCAGGAGACTAGCGGAAAACAATGAGCAGTTCTTC | CASSRRLAENNEQFF
NA | TRBJ2-1 | TRBD2 | TRBV3-1/TRBV3-2 | TGTGCCAGCAGCCAAGGGAGCGGAGCGGGAGATGAGCAGTTCTTC | CASSQGSGAGDEQFF
NA | TRBJ1-4 | TRBD1 | TRBV6-5 | TGTGCCAGCAGTTACGGGACAGAGAATGAAAAACTGTTTTTT | CASSYGTENEKLFF
NA | TRBJ2-7 | TRBD2 | TRBV11-2 | TGTGCCAGCAGCTTCGCGCTAGCGGGAGGGAAACCCTACGAGCAGTACTTC | CASSFALAGGKPYEQYF
NA | TRBJ2-1 | NA | TRBV7-3 | TGTGCCAGCAGCTTCGGTGGGAGCAATGAGCAGTTCTTC | CASSFGGSNEQFF
NA | TRBJ1-5 | NA | TRBV30 | TGTGCCTGGAGTGTACGGTTCAATCAGCCCCAGCATTTT | CAWSVRFNQPQHF
NA | TRBJ2-7 | TRBD1 | TRBV2 | TGTGCCAGCAACTCCGCCCGGCAGGGGGCCAACGAGCAGTACTTC | CASNSARQGANEQYF
NA | TRBJ2-3 | TRBD2 | TRBV19 | TGTGCCAGTAGACGGACTAGCGGGATTTCAGATACGCAGTATTTT | CASRRTSGISDTQYF
NA | TRBJ1-1 | NA | TRBV7-9 | TGTGCCAGCAGCTTACAGGGAAACACTGAAGCTTTCTTT | CASSLQGNTEAFF
NA | TRBJ2-7 | TRBD2 | TRBV7-2 | TGTGCCAGCAGCCCTACTAGCGGGAGCTTGAACGAGCAGTACTTC | CASSPTSGSLNEQYF
NA | TRBJ2-1 | NA | TRBV3-1/TRBV3-2 | TGTGCCAGCAGCCACCGAGGTTACAATGAGCAGTTCTTC | CASSHRGYNEQFF
NA | TRBJ2-3 | NA | TRBV20-1 | TGCAGTGCTACCCGACAGGATACGCAGTATTTT | CSATRQDTQYF
NA | TRBJ1-4 | TRBD1 | TRBV14 | TGTGCCAGCAGCCAAGGTAGACAGGGGGCCCTTGGTGAAAAACTGTTTTTT | CASSQGRQGALGEKLFF
NA | TRBJ1-2 | NA | TRBV5-1 | TGCGCCAGCAGCTTGGAGGCGGGGGGGAGCTATGGCTACACCTTC | CASSLEAGGSYGYTF
NA | TRBJ2-1 | NA | TRBV29-1 | TGCAGCGTTGAATTTTCGGACAACGACTCTGGGGGACTCCTGACAGTTACTCCCAATGAGCAGTTCTTC | CSVEFSDNDSGGLLTVTPNEQFF
NA | TRBJ2-7 | NA | TRBV11-2 | TGTGCCAGCAGCTCTCACGCCTTGGGAGGCGAGCAGTACTTC | CASSSHALGGEQYF
NA | TRBJ2-5 | TRBD2 | TRBV5-1 | TGCGCCAGCAGTGGCGGGACGGGGGGGTACCAAGAGACCCAGTACTTC | CASSGGTGGYQETQYF
NA | TRBJ2-6 | NA | TRBV7-3 | TGTGCCAGCAGCCGGGACCAGGGGACCGGGGCCAACGTCCTGACTTTC | CASSRDQGTGANVLTF
NA | TRBJ2-1 | TRBD2 | TRBV10-3 | TGTGCCATCAGTGAGTTTGGCGGGGGCTACAATGAGCAGTTCTTC | CAISEFGGGYNEQFF
NA | TRBJ1-5 | TRBD1 | TRBV27 | TGTGCCAGCAGTGGAGGGGGCGCCTATCAGCCCCAGCATTTT | CASSGGGAYQPQHF
NA | TRBJ1-3 | NA | TRBV6-5 | TGTGCCAGCGGGGAACAGGGATCCGGAAACACCATATATTTT | CASGEQGSGNTIYF
NA | TRBJ2-2 | NA | TRBV10-3 | TGTGCCATCAGTGAGCAGGGGGGCACCGGGGAGCTGTTTTTT | CAISEQGGTGELFF
NA | TRBJ2-2 | TRBD1 | TRBV5-4 | TGTGCCAGCAGCCCACTCGACAGGGCGAACACCGGGGAGCTGTTTTTT | CASSPLDRANTGELFF
NA | TRBJ2-3 | TRBD2 | TRBV9 | TGTGCCAGCAGCTCGCGGGCGCCTAGCGGGGGGGCAGATACGCAGTATTTT | CASSSRAPSGGADTQYF
NA | TRBJ2-2 | TRBD1 | TRBV27 | TGTGCCAGCAGTTCCTCGGGACAGCTCAACACCGGGGAGCTGTTTTTT | CASSSSGQLNTGELFF
few | TRBJ2-3 | TRBD2 | TRBV24-1 | TGTGCCACCAGTGACCCTAGCGGAAGCACAGATACGCAGTATTTT | CATSDPSGSTDTQYF
NA | TRBJ2-2 | TRBD2 | TRBV27 | TGTGCCAGCAGCCGACCGGGACTAGCGGGAGTTGGGGAGCTGTTTTTT | CASSRPGLAGVGELFF
NA | TRBJ1-5 | TRBD1 | TRBV10-3 | TGTGCCATCAGACCGACAGGGATTAATCAGCCCCAGCATTTT | CAIRPTGINQPQHF
NA | TRBJ2-7 | NA | TRBV12-3/TRBV12-4 | TGTGCCAGCAGTGCGACTAGCTACGAGCAGTACTTC | CASSATSYEQYF
NA | TRBJ1-4 | NA | TRBV4-1 | TGCGCCAGCAGCCAGGGGCCACAGGGTGTTGAAAAACTGTTTTTT | CASSQGPQGVEKLFF
NA | TRBJ2-7 | TRBD1 | TRBV13 | TGTGCCAGCAGCCCGGGGACAGGGTCAACCTACGAGCAGTACTTC | CASSPGTGSTYEQYF